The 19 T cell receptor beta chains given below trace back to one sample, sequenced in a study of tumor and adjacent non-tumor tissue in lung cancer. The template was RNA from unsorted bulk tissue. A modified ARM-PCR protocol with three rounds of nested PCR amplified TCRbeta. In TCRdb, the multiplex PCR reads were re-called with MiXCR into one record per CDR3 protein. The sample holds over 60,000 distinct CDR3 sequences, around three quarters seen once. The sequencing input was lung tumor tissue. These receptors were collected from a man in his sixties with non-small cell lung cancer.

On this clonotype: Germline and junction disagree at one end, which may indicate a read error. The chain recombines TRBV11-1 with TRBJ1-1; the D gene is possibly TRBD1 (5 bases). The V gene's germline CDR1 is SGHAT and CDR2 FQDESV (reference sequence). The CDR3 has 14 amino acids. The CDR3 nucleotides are TGTGCCAGCAGATCGGACATGTACGACACCGAAGCTCTCTTT. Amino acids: CASRSDMYDTEALF. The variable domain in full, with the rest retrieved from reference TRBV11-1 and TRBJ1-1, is EAEVAQSPRYKITEKSQAVAFWCDPISGHATLYWYRQILGQGPELLVQFQDESVVDDSQLPKDRFSAERLKGVDSTLKIQPAELGDSAMYLCASRSDMYDTEALFGQGTRLTVV.

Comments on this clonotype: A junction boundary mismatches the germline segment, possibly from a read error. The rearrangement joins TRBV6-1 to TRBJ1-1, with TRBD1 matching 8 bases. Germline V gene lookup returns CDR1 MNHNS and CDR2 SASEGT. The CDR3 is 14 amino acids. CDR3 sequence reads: CASMQGAWNTEPFF. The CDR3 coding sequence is TGTGCCAGCATGCAGGGGGCGTGGAACACTGAACCTTTCTTT.

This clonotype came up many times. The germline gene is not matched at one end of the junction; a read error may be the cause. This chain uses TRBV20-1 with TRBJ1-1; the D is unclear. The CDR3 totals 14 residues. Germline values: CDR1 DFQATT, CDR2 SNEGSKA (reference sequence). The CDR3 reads CSDRDGQGTNEAFF. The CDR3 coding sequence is TGCAGTGATAGAGACGGGCAAGGTACAAATGAAGCTTTCTTT.

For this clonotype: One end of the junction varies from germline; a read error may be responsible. The CDR3 nucleotides are TGTGCCAGCAGCTCGAGGCAGGGGAATGGATCACCACTCCATTTT. It codes for CASSSRQGNGSPLHF. The gene calls are TRBV5-6 and TRBJ1-6; possibly TRBD1 for D (6 bases). CDR1 and CDR2 (germline): SGHDT, YYEEEE. CDR3 size: 15 residues.

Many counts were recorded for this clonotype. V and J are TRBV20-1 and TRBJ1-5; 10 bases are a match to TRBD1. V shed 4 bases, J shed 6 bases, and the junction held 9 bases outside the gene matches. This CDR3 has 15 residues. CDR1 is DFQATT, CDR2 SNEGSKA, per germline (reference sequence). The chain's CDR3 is CSAILTGGLLQPQHF. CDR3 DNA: TGCAGTGCTATCCTGACAGGGGGCCTCCTTCAGCCCCAGCATTTT.

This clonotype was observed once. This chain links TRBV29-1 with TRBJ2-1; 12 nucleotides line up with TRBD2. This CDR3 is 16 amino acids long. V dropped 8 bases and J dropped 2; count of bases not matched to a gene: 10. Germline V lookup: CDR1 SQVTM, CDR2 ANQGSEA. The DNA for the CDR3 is TGCAGCATATTCTCTCTAGCGGGAGGGACCTACAATGAGCAGTTCTTC. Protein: CSIFSLAGGTYNEQFF.

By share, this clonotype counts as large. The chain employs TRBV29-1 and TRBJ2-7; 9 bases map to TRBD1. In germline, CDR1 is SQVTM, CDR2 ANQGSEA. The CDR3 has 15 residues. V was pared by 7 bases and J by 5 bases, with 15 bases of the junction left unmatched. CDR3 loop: CSATRGGQGSHEQYF. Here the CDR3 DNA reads TGCAGCGCAACAAGGGGGGGACAGGGTTCCCACGAGCAGTACTTC.

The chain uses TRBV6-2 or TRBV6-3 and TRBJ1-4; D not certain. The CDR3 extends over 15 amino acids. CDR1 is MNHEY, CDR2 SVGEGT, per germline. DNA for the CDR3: TGTGTCAGGAGTTACTACGTTGGACCCCAAGAAAAACTGTTTTTT. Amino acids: CVRSYYVGPQEKLFF.

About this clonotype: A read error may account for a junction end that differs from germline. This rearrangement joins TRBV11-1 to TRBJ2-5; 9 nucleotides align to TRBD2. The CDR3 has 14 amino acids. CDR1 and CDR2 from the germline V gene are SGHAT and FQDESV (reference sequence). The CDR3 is CAGSLTGLAETQYF. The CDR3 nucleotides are TGTGCCGGCAGCTTAACGGGACTAGCAGAGACCCAGTACTTC.

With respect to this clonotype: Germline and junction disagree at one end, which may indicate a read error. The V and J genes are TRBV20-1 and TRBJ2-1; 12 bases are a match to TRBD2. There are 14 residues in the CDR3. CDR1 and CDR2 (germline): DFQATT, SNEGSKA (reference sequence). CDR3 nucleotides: TGCAGTGTTAGACTAGCGGGAGATGGCAGTGAACAGTTCTTC. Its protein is CSVRLAGDGSEQFF.

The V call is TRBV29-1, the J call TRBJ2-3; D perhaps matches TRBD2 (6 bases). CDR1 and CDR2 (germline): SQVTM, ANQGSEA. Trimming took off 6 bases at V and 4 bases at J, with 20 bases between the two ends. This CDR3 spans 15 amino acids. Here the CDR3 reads CSVLTQVGGADTQYF. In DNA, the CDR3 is TGCAGCGTGCTAACACAAGTGGGGGGAGCAGATACGCAGTATTTT.

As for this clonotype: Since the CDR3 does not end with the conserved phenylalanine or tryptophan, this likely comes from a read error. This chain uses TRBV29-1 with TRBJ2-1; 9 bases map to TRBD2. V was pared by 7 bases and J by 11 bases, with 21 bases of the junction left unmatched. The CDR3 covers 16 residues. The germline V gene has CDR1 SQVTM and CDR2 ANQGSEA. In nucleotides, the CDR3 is TGCAGCGCCGCCCAGACCAGCGGGAGGATGAACGGACAGCAGTTCATC. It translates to CSAAQTSGRMNGQQFI.

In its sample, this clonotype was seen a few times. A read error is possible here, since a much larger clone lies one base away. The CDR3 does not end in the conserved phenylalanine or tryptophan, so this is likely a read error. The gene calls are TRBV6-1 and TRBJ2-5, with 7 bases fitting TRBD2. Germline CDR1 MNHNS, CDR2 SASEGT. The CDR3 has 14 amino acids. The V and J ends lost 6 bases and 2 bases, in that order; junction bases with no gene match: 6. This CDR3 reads CASSFREGQETQYL. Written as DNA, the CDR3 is TGTGCCAGCAGCTTCAGGGAGGGGCAAGAGACCCAGTACCTC.

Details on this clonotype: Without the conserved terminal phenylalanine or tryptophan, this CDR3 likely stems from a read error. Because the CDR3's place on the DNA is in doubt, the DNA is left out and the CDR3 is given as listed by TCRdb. This chain's CDR3 is CSATLVGGPETGEMFS. V and J are TRBV20-1 and TRBJ2-2; the table's TRBD2 call for D was not verified on the DNA. 16 amino acids form the CDR3, both terminal residues included. Germline V gene lookup returns CDR1 DFQATT and CDR2 SNEGSKA (reference sequence).

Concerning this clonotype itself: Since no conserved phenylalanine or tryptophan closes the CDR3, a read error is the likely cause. CDR3 bases: TGTGCCAGCAGTCCGAATAAGGTCCAAGAGATCCAGTACATC. This sequence encodes CASSPNKVQEIQYI. V and J are TRBV12-3 or TRBV12-4 and TRBJ2-5; D is ambiguous. The length of the CDR3 is 14 residues.

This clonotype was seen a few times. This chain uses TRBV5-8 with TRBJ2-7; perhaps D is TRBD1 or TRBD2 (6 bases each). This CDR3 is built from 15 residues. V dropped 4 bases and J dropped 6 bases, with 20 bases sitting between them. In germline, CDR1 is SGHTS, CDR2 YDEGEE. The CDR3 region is CASSSLFNRGLEQYF. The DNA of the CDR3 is TGTGCCAGCAGCAGCCTTTTCAACCGGGGGCTCGAGCAGTACTTC.

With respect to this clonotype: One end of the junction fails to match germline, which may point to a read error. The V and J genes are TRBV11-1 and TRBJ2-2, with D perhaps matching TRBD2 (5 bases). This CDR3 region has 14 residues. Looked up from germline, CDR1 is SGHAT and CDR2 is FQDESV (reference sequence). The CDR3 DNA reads TGTGCCAGCAGCTATACTCGTTGCACCGGGGAGCTATTTTTT. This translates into CASSYTRCTGELFF.

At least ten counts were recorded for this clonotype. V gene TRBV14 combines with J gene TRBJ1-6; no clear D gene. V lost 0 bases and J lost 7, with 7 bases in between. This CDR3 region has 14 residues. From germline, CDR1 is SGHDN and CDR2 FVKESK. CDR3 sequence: CASSQDLGNSPLHF. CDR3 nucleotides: TGTGCCAGCAGCCAAGATCTAGGAAATTCACCCCTCCACTTT.

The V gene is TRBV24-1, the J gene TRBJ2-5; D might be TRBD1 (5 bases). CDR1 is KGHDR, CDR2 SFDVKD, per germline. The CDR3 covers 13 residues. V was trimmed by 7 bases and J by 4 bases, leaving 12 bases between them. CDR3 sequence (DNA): TGTGCCACCAGAGCAGGGTGGGGAGAGACCCAGTACTTC. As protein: CATRAGWGETQYF.